Given below is one T cell receptor beta chain in context. CDR1 and CDR2 from the germline V gene are SGHAT and FQNNGV. Trimming removed 5 bases at V and 4 bases at J, with 9 bases between. There are 12 residues in the CDR3. The sample is drawn from a study of spatial heterogeneity in lung cancer. In TCRdb, the 5' RACE reads were re-called with MiXCR into one record per CDR3 protein. The sample has around 110,000 distinct CDR3 sequences, 12% seen once. The time point is: blood at routine non-recurrence follow-up after resection. Whole RNA was taken from tumor, nontumor lung or frozen PBMC; it was then sequenced unsorted.

This TCR was recovered from a male donor with early-stage non-small cell lung cancer. The sequencing here drew on PBMCs, taken at follow-up. The chain has TRBV11-2 and TRBJ2-7; no definite D call. The CDR3 sequence: CASSRHPYEQYF. CDR3 DNA: TGTGCCAGCAGCCGCCATCCGTACGAGCAGTACTTC.